This note documents a single TCR beta chain sequence. Only in-frame clones appear in the TCRdb table, and some are missing; sequencing was by immunoSEQ multiplex PCR. Of tens of thousands of clones in the sample, around 92% were seen once. This sample is part of a study of T cell changes during pregnancy in multiple sclerosis. CDR3 length equals 11 residues. Germline lookup yields CDR1 SGHTA and CDR2 FQGNSA. The V gene lost 4 bases and the J gene lost 6 bases, with 6 bases spanning the gap. This sample comprised CD4+ T cells from peripheral blood mononuclear cells, obtained after pregnancy. This clonotype was sampled from a female donor with multiple sclerosis, enrolled in a pregnancy study. The chain combines TRBV7-2 with TRBJ1-1, with D uncertain. CDR3 coding DNA: TGTGCCAGCAGCTCGACACCTGAAGCTTTCTTT. Translation gives CASSSTPEAFF.